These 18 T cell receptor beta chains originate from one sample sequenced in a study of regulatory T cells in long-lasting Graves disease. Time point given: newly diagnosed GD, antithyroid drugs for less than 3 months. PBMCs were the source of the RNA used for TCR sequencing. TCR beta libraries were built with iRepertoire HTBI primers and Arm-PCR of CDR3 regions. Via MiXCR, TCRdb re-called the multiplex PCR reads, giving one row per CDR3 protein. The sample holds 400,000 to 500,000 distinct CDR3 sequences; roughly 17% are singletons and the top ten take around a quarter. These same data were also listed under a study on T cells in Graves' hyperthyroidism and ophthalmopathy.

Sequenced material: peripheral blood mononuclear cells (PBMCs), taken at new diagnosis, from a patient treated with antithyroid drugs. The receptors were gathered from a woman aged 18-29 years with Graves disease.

CDR3 sequence: CASSEYGGQGANYGYTF. The CDR3 coding sequence is TGTGCCAGCAGTGAATATGGGGGACAGGGGGCTAACTATGGCTACACCTTC. The chain combines TRBV25-1 with TRBJ1-2; 11 bases are a match to TRBD1. In germline, CDR1 is MGHDK, CDR2 SYGVNS. V shed 0 bases and J 0 bases; nucleotides not matched to a gene: 3. The CDR3 is made up of 17 amino acids.

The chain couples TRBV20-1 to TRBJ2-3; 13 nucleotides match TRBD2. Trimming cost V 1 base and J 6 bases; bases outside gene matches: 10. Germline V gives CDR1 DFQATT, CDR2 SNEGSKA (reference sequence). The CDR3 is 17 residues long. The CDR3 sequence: CSARVRSGTSGKDTQYF. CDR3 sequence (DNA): TGCAGTGCTAGAGTCAGGTCCGGGACTAGCGGGAAGGATACGCAGTATTTT.

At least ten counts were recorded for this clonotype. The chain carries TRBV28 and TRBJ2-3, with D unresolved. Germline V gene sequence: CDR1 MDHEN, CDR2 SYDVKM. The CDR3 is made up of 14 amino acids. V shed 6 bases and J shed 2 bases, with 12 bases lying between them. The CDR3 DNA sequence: TGTGCCAGCAGCACAGACACGCACACAGATACGCAGTATTTT. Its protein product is CASSTDTHTDTQYF. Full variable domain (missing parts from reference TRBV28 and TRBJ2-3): DVKVTQSSRYLVKRTGEKVFLECVQDMDHENMFWYRQDPGLGLRLIYFSYDVKMKEKGDIPEGYSVSREKKERFSLILESASTNQTSMYLCASSTDTHTDTQYFGPGTRLTVL.

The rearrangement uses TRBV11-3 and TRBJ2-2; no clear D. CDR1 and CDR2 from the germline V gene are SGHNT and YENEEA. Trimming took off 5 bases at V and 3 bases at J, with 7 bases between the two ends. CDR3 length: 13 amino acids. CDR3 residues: CASSHRYTGELFF. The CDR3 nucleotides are TGTGCCAGCAGCCATCGGTACACCGGGGAGCTGTTTTTT.

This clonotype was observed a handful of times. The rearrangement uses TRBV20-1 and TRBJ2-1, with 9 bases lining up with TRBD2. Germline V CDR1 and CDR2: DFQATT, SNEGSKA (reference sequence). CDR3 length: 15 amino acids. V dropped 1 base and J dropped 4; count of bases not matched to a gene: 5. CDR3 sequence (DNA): TGCAGTGCTAGAGCGCGGGAGGGCCAGTACAATGAGCAGTTCTTC. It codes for CSARAREGQYNEQFF.

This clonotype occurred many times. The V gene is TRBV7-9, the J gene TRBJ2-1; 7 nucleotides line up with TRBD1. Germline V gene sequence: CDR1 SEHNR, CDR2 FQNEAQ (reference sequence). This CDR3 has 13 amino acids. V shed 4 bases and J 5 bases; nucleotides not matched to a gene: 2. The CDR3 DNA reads TGTGCCAGCAGCTGGGGACAGAACAATGAGCAGTTCTTC. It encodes CASSWGQNNEQFF.

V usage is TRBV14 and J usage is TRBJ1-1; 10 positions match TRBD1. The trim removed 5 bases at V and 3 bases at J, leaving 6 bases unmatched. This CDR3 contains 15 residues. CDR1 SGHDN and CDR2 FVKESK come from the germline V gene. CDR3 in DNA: TGTGCCAGCAGCTTCCGGACAGGGGGGGACACTGAAGCTTTCTTT. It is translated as CASSFRTGGDTEAFF.

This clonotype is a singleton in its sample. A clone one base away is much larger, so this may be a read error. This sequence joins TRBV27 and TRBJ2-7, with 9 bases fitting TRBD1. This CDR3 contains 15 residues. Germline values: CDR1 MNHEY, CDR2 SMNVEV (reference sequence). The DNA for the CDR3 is TGTGCCGGCAGTTCTACAGGGGGCGGATTCCACGAGCAGTACTTC. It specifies CAGSSTGGGFHEQYF.

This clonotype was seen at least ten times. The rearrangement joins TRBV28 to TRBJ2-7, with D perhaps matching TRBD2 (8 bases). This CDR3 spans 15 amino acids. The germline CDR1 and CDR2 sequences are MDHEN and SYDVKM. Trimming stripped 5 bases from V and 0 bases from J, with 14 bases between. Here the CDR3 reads CASSLSGDSSYEQYF. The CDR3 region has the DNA TGTGCCAGCAGTCTTAGCGGGGACAGCTCCTACGAGCAGTACTTC.

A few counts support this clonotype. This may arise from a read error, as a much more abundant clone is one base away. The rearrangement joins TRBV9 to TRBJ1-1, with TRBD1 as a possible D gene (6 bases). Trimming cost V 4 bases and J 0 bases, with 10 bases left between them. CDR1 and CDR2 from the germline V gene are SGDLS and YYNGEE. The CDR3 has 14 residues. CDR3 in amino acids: CASSPRGLNTEAFF. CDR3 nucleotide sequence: TGTGCCAGCAGCCCCAGGGGCCTGAACACTGAAGCTTTCTTT.

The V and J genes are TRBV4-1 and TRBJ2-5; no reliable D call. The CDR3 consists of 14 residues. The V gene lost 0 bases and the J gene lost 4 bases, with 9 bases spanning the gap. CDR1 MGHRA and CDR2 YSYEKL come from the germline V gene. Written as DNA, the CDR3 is TGCGCCAGCAGCCAAGATGCTTGGGGAGAGACCCAGTACTTC. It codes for CASSQDAWGETQYF.

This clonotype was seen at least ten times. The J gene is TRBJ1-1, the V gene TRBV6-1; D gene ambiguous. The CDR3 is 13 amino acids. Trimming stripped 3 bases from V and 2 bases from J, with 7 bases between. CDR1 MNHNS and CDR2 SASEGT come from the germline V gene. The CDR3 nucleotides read TGTGCCAGCAGTGAGACACAAAACACTGAAGCTTTCTTT. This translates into CASSETQNTEAFF.

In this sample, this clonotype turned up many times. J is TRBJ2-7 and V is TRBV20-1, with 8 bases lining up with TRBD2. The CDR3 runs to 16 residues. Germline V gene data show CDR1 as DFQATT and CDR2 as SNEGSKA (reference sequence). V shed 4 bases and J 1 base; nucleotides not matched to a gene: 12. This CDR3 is CSATQDLTSASYEQYF. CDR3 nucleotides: TGCAGTGCTACCCAAGACTTGACTAGCGCGTCCTACGAGCAGTACTTC.

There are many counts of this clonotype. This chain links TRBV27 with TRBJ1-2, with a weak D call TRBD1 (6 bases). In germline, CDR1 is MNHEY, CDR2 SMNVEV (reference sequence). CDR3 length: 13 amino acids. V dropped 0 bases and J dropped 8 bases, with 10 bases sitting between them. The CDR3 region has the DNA TGTGCCAGCAGTTTATCTACAGGGTTGGGCTACACCTTC. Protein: CASSLSTGLGYTF.

The CDR3 bases are TGTGCCAGCAGCTTTAGGCCTAACGACGAGCAGTACTTC. This translates into CASSFRPNDEQYF. The rearrangement links TRBV7-6 to TRBJ2-7; no firm D call. The V end was cut by 3 bases, the J end by 5 bases, with 11 bases between. CDR3 length equals 13 residues. Germline assignment: CDR1 SGHVS and CDR2 FNYEAQ.

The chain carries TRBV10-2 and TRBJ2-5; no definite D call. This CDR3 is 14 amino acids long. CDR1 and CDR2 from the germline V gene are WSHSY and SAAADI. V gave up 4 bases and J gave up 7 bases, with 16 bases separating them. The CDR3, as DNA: TGCGCCAGCAGTGTTAGTGAGCTGATTGGGACCCAGTACTTC. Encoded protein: CASSVSELIGTQYF.

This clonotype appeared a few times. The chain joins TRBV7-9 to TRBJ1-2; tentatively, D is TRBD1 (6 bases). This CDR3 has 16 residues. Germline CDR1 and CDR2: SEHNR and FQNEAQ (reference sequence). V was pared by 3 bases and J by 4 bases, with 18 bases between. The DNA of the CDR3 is TGTGCCAGCAGCTTTGTGGGGGGCGCGGTTACCTATGGCTACACCTTC. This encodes CASSFVGGAVTYGYTF.

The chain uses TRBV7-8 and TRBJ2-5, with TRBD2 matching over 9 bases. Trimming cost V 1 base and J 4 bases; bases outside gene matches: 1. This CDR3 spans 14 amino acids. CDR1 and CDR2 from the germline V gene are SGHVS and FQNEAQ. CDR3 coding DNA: TGTGCCAGCAGCTTAGGGACTAGCGTAGAGACCCAGTACTTC. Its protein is CASSLGTSVETQYF.